The 22 T cell receptor beta chains below were found in one sample sequenced in a study of cytotoxic CD8 clonotypes in ibrutinib-treated CLL. Here immunoSEQ multiplex PCR was the method, and the copy in TCRdb shows in-frame clones only, minus some. In the table there are roughly 110,000 clones, approximately 56% of which are singletons. The specimen comprised PBMCs, sampled after 24 months of ibrutinib treatment. These receptors were collected from a human donor with chronic lymphocytic leukemia.

V gene TRBV18 combines with J gene TRBJ1-1; 8 nucleotides match TRBD1. The CDR3 totals 15 residues. Losses at the gene ends were 9 bases for V and 4 bases for J; bases not matched to a gene: 13. CDR1 is KGHSH and CDR2 is LQKENI in the germline V gene. The CDR3 is CASRIPGTGGTEAFF. DNA of the CDR3: TGTGCCAGTCGAATCCCCGGGACAGGAGGCACTGAAGCTTTCTTT.

The chain is built from TRBV9 and TRBJ1-2; no clear D gene. CDR3 size: 13 residues. Germline loops: CDR1 SGDLS, CDR2 YYNGEE. V was clipped by 0 bases and J by 13 bases, with 16 bases between them. In DNA, the CDR3 is TGTGCCAGCAGCGTAGCCCTTATAGAGGCTTGCACCTTC. It translates to CASSVALIEACTF.

The chain uses TRBV7-9 and TRBJ1-5; tentative D call: TRBD1 (6 bases). Germline-derived CDR1 and CDR2 are SEHNR and FQNEAQ (reference sequence). Trimming shortened V by 0 bases and J by 2 bases, and 11 bases separated the two germline ends. The CDR3 is 16 amino acids. The CDR3: CASSLATGRGNQPQHF. The DNA of the CDR3 is TGTGCCAGCAGCTTAGCCACAGGGAGGGGCAATCAGCCCCAGCATTTT.

The chain employs TRBV2 and TRBJ1-6, with D tentatively TRBD1 (5 bases). The CDR3 is 14 residues long. V was trimmed by 6 bases and J by 9 bases, leaving 15 bases between them. Germline CDR1 SNHLY, CDR2 FYNNEI. The CDR3 nucleotides read TGTGCCAGCAGAGGGACCGCGGAAGGTTCACCCCTCCACTTT. It specifies CASRGTAEGSPLHF. The whole variable domain, filled in from reference TRBV2 and TRBJ1-6, reads EPEVTQTPSHQVTQMGQEVILRCVPISNHLYFYWYRQILGQKVEFLVSFYNNEISEKSEIFDDQFSVERPDGSNFTLKIRSTKLEDSAMYFCASRGTAEGSPLHFGNGTRLTVT.

The chain combines TRBV7-3 with TRBJ2-1; 10 nucleotides agree with TRBD2. CDR1 and CDR2 from the germline V gene are SGHTA and FQGTGA. The CDR3 loop spans 16 amino acids. Trimming took 5 bases from V and 5 from J; bases not matched to a gene: 9. The DNA of the CDR3 is TGTGCCAGCAGCCACCCCAGCGGGGGGGCTCACAATGAGCAGTTCTTC. Translating gives CASSHPSGGAHNEQFF.

The CDR3: CASSETPVRGQGPNEQYF. The CDR3 region has the DNA TGTGCCAGCAGTGAAACCCCCGTCCGGGGACAGGGCCCCAACGAGCAGTACTTC. The V gene is TRBV6-1, the J gene TRBJ2-7; TRBD1 matches at 9 bases. V gave up 2 bases and J gave up 5 bases; unmatched junction bases: 16. Germline CDR1 MNHNS, CDR2 SASEGT. This CDR3 is 18 amino acids long.

The gene calls are TRBV7-3 and TRBJ1-2; 7 nucleotides agree with TRBD1. The germline gives CDR1 SGHTA, CDR2 FQGTGA. V lost 2 bases and J lost 7; bases outside the gene matches: 4. CDR3 length equals 13 residues. The CDR3 nucleotides are TGTGCCAGCAGCTTAGGAGGGGGCCGTGGCTACACCTTC. This translates into CASSLGGGRGYTF. The variable domain in full, completed from reference TRBV7-3 and TRBJ1-2, reads GAGVSQTPSNKVTEKGKYVELRCDPISGHTALYWYRQSLGQGPEFLIYFQGTGAADDSGLPNDRFFAVRPEGSVSTLKIQRTERGDSAVYLCASSLGGGRGYTFGSGTRLTVV.

The chain uses TRBV18 and TRBJ1-5; TRBD1 agrees at 7 bases. The germline V gene has CDR1 KGHSH and CDR2 LQKENI. The junction had 4 bases not matched to a gene; V was cut back by 8 bases and J by 3 bases. The CDR3 sequence is 13 residues long. The CDR3 protein is CASTQGLNQPQHF. Here the CDR3 DNA reads TGTGCCAGCACACAGGGGCTCAATCAGCCCCAGCATTTT. Together with reference TRBV18 and TRBJ1-5, the CDR3 gives the full variable domain: NAGVMQNPRHLVRRRGQEARLRCSPMKGHSHVYWYRQLPEEGLKFMVYLQKENIIDESGMPKERFSAEFPKEGPSILRIQQVVRGDSAAYFCASTQGLNQPQHFGDGTRLSIL.

The chain couples TRBV5-6 to TRBJ2-3; D is tentatively TRBD1 or TRBD2 (5 bases each). The CDR3 totals 15 residues. V shed 1 base and J shed 3 bases, with 12 bases lying between them. The germline CDR1 and CDR2 sequences are SGHDT and YYEEEE. In DNA form, the CDR3 reads TGTGCCAGCAGCTTGCTTCGGGGCGGTACAGATACGCAGTATTTT. Its translation is CASSLLRGGTDTQYF.

The table lists this clone with a count of one. V usage is TRBV28 and J usage is TRBJ1-5; 7 positions match TRBD1. Germline V gene data show CDR1 as MDHEN and CDR2 as SYDVKM. This CDR3 contains 15 residues. The J segment lost 4 bases and the V segment lost 2 bases, leaving 5 bases of the junction unmatched. In DNA, the CDR3 is TGTGCCAGCAGTTTAACGAAGACAGGGAATCAGCCCCAGCATTTT. Translating gives CASSLTKTGNQPQHF.

The rearrangement links TRBV5-1 to TRBJ2-3, with TRBD2 identical over 9 bases. Trimming at V came to 4 bases and at J to 0 bases, leaving 12 bases not matched to a gene. Germline V CDR1 and CDR2: SGHRS, YFSETQ. The CDR3 runs to 18 residues. CDR3 bases: TGCGCCAGCAGCCCGTTTTGGACTAGCGATTCTAGCACAGATACGCAGTATTTT. This codes for CASSPFWTSDSSTDTQYF.

V and J are TRBV5-1 and TRBJ2-6, with D tentatively TRBD1 (6 bases). With 0 bases removed from V and 4 bases from J, the gap between germline ends came to 8 bases. Germline values: CDR1 SGHRS, CDR2 YFSETQ. CDR3 length equals 15 residues. CDR3 in DNA: TGCGCCAGCAGCTTGGACAGGGCCGGGGCCAACGTCCTGACTTTC. Translated, it gives CASSLDRAGANVLTF.

This chain connects TRBV5-6 to TRBJ1-2; D remains ambiguous. V lost 4 bases and J lost 7, with 14 bases in between. Germline CDR1 is SGHDT and CDR2 is YYEEEE. This CDR3 has 13 amino acids. In nucleotides, the CDR3 is TGTGCCAGCAGCCGTAGTCCTGAAGGTGGCTACACCTTC. This sequence encodes CASSRSPEGGYTF.

This rearrangement joins TRBV5-1 to TRBJ2-7, with 9 bases fitting TRBD1. V was pared by 0 bases and J by 5 bases, with 6 bases of the junction left unmatched. In germline, CDR1 is SGHRS, CDR2 YFSETQ. This CDR3 is 15 amino acids long. The CDR3 coding sequence is TGCGCCAGCAGCTTGGAGGACAGGGGAAGGAACGAGCAGTACTTC. Translating gives CASSLEDRGRNEQYF. The full variable domain, its missing parts supplied by reference TRBV5-1 and TRBJ2-7, is KAGVTQTPRYLIKTRGQQVTLSCSPISGHRSVSWYQQTPGQGLQFLFEYFSETQRNKGNFPGRFSGRQFSNSRSEMNVSTLELGDSALYLCASSLEDRGRNEQYFGPGTRLTVT.

This chain joins TRBV9 and TRBJ1-1, with a tentative D call TRBD1 (5 bases). Trimming took 4 bases from V and 4 from J, leaving 14 bases between them. Germline V CDR1 and CDR2: SGDLS, YYNGEE. CDR3 length: 14 residues. This CDR3 is CASSSGPKGTEAFF. For the CDR3, the DNA is TGTGCCAGCAGCTCAGGGCCCAAGGGCACTGAAGCTTTCTTT.

The chain carries TRBV7-3 and TRBJ2-3; 11 bases map to TRBD2. Germline V gives CDR1 SGHTA, CDR2 FQGTGA. The CDR3 runs to 18 residues. V lost 6 bases to trimming and J lost 0 bases; unmatched junction nucleotides: 11. The CDR3 nucleotides read TGTGCCAGCAGTCCGTCTAGCGGGGGGTCAAAAAGCACAGATACGCAGTATTTT. Translating gives CASSPSSGGSKSTDTQYF.

J is TRBJ2-1 and V is TRBV7-2, with 8 bases aligning to TRBD2. The CDR3 has 17 amino acids. CDR1 is SGHTA and CDR2 is FQGNSA in the germline V gene. V was pared by 5 bases and J by 7 bases, with 16 bases of the junction left unmatched. Here the CDR3 DNA reads TGTGCCAGCAGCCCCAGCGGGTCGGGGGGGCCGAGGAATGAGCAGTTCTTC. Amino acid sequence: CASSPSGSGGPRNEQFF.

The chain uses TRBV7-9 and TRBJ2-3; D unclear. Trimming shortened V by 0 bases and J by 0 bases, and 7 bases separated the two germline ends. The CDR3 sequence is 15 residues long. Germline values: CDR1 SEHNR, CDR2 FQNEAQ (reference sequence). The CDR3 DNA reads as TGTGCCAGCAGCTTAGCGACTTCTAGCACAGATACGCAGTATTTT. Amino acids: CASSLATSSTDTQYF. The full variable domain, completed using reference TRBV7-9 and TRBJ2-3, is DTGVSQNPRHKITKRGQNVTFRCDPISEHNRLYWYRQTLGQGPEFLTYFQNEAQLEKSRLLSDRFSAERPKGSFSTLEIQRTEQGDSAMYLCASSLATSSTDTQYFGPGTRLTVL.

The V call is TRBV6-6, the J call TRBJ1-6, with TRBD1 as a possible D gene (5 bases). Germline-derived CDR1 and CDR2 are MNHNY and SVGAGI (reference sequence). There are 13 residues in the CDR3. Trimming took off 6 bases at V and 7 bases at J, with 10 bases between the two ends. CDR3 nucleotide sequence: TGTGCCAGCAGAGGGACTCTAAATTCACCCCTCCACTTT. Its translation: CASRGTLNSPLHF.

V usage is TRBV29-1 and J usage is TRBJ2-7; no clear D gene. Germline V gene sequence: CDR1 SQVTM, CDR2 ANQGSEA. The V end lost 3 bases, the J end lost 9 bases, and 15 bases lay between the germline ends. The CDR3 sequence is 12 residues long. DNA for the CDR3: TGCAGCGTTGACGGTGGAACCCCGGGGCAGTACTTC. Translation: CSVDGGTPGQYF.

In this sample, this clone turned up a few times. This chain links TRBV7-3 with TRBJ2-1; D gene ambiguous. Germline V gives CDR1 SGHTA, CDR2 FQGTGA. The CDR3 runs to 13 residues. Trimming stripped 1 base from V and 6 bases from J, with 7 bases between. The chain's CDR3 is CASSLIPTNEQFF. CDR3 sequence (DNA): TGTGCCAGCAGCTTAATACCCACCAATGAGCAGTTCTTC.

The rearrangement joins TRBV2 to TRBJ1-6; D unclear. Germline V CDR1 and CDR2: SNHLY, FYNNEI. Trimming pared 6 bases from V and 3 bases from J, leaving 12 bases between. CDR3 length equals 15 residues. CDR3 in DNA: TGTGCCAGCAGCCCCTACCGGGACTATAATTCACCCCTCCACTTT. Translation: CASSPYRDYNSPLHF.